The 6 T cell receptor beta chains below come from one sample, sequenced in a study of T-cell reconstitution after alpha-beta-depleted transplantation in children. Molecular barcoding with unique molecular identifiers was used for the TCRbeta library. TCRdb called the PCR reads again in MiXCR, with one record for every CDR3 protein. The sample contains roughly 180,000 distinct CDR3 sequences, about 15% of which appear only once. This specimen was PBMCs from the stem cell graft donor, taken from the stem cell graft. All receptors come from a human donor who donated a stem cell graft to a child with acute lymphoblastic leukemia.

This clonotype has a count of ten or more. Written as DNA, the CDR3 is TGTGCCAGCAGCTTAGAGTATGTCGAGCAGTACTTC. Encoded protein: CASSLEYVEQYF. The rearrangement joins TRBV7-8 to TRBJ2-7; D unclear. V lost 1 base to trimming and J lost 6 bases, with 7 bases between them. The CDR3 contains 12 residues. Germline CDR1 is SGHVS and CDR2 is FQNEAQ.

The chain carries TRBV20-1 and TRBJ2-3; 11 bases map to TRBD2. The CDR3 contains 16 residues. The junction had 8 bases not matched to a gene; V was cut back by 0 bases and J by 6 bases. The germline V gene has CDR1 DFQATT and CDR2 SNEGSKA (reference sequence). The CDR3 region is CSARDRLAGLRDTQYF. CDR3 DNA sequence: TGCAGTGCTAGAGATCGACTAGCGGGATTGAGGGATACGCAGTATTTT.

This clonotype has a count of ten or more. This rearrangement joins TRBV10-2 to TRBJ2-3; the D call may be TRBD1 or TRBD2 (6 bases each). CDR3 length: 14 residues. The V end lost 4 bases, the J end lost 6 bases, and 14 bases lay between the germline ends. The V gene's germline CDR1 is WSHSY and CDR2 SAAADI. The CDR3 region has the DNA TGCGCCAGCAGTGTTTCGGGGGCCTCGGATACGCAGTATTTT. Translation: CASSVSGASDTQYF.

V usage is TRBV20-1 and J usage is TRBJ1-2; maybe TRBD1 (6 bases). V lost 3 bases and J 6 bases, leaving 20 bases between the germline ends. Germline V CDR1 and CDR2: DFQATT, SNEGSKA (reference sequence). The CDR3 covers 15 residues. CDR3 nucleotides: TGCAGTGCTAGGGTTCCCCTACAGGGTTTCAATGGCTACACCTTC. Amino acid sequence: CSARVPLQGFNGYTF.

This clonotype was seen many times. This sequence joins TRBV7-2 and TRBJ1-6, with D possibly being TRBD1 (5 bases). The CDR3 runs to 17 residues. With 1 base removed from V and 8 bases from J, the gap between germline ends came to 18 bases. CDR1 and CDR2 (germline): SGHTA, FQGNSA. DNA of the CDR3: TGTGCCAGCAGCTTAGTCCCGGCAGGGAGAGGAGATTCACCCCTCCACTTT. The encoded protein is CASSLVPAGRGDSPLHF.

This clonotype was counted at least ten times. The CDR3 bases are TGCAGTGCTAGAGATCCTGAGGGCTGGATGGAGACCCAGTACTTC. Amino acid sequence: CSARDPEGWMETQYF. J is TRBJ2-5 and V is TRBV20-1; a weak D match, TRBD2 (5 bases). The V and J ends lost 0 bases and 5 bases respectively, with 16 bases between them. This CDR3 has 15 residues. CDR1 and CDR2 (germline): DFQATT, SNEGSKA (reference sequence).